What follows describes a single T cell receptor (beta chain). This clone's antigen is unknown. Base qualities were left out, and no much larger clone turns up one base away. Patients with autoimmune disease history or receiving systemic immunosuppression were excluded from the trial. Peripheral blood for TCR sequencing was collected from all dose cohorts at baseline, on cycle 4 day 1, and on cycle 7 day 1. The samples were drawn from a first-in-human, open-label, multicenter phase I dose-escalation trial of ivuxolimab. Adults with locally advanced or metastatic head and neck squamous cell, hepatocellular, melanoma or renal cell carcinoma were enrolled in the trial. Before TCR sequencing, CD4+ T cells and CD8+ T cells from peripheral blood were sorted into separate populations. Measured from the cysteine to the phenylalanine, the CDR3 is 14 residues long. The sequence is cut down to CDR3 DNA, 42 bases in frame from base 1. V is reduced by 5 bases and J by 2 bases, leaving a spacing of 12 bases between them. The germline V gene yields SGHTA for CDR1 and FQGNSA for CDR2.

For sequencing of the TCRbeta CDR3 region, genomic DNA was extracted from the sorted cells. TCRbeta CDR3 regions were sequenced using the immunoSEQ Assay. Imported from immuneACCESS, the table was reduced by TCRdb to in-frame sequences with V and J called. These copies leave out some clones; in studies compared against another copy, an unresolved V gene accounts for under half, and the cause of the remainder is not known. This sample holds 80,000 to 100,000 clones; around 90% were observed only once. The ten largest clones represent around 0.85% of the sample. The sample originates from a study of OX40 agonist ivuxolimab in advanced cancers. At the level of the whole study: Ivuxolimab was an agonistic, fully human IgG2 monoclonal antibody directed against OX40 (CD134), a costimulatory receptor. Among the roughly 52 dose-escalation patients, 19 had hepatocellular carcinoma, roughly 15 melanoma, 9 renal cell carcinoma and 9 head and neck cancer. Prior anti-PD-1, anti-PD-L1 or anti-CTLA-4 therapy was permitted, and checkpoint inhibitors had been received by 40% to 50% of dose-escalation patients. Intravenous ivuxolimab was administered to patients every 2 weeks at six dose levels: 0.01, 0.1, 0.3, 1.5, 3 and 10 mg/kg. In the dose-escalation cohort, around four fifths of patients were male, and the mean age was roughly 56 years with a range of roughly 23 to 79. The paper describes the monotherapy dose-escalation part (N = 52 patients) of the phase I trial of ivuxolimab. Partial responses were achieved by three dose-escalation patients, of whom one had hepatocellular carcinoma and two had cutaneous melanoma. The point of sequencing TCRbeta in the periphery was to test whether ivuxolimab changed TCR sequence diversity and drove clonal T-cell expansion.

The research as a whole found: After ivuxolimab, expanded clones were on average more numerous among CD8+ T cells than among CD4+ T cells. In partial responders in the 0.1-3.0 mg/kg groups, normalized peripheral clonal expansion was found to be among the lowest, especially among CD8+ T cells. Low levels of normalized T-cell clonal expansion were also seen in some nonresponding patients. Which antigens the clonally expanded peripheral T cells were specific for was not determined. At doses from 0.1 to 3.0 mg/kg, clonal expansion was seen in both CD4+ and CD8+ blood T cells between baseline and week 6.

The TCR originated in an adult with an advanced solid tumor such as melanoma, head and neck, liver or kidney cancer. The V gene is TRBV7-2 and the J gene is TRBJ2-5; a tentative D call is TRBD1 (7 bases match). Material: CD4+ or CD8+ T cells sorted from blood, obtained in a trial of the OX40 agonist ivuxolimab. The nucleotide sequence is TGTGCCAGCAGCACACAGGGGAGGCAAGAGACCCAGTACTTC. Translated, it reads CASSTQGRQETQYF.